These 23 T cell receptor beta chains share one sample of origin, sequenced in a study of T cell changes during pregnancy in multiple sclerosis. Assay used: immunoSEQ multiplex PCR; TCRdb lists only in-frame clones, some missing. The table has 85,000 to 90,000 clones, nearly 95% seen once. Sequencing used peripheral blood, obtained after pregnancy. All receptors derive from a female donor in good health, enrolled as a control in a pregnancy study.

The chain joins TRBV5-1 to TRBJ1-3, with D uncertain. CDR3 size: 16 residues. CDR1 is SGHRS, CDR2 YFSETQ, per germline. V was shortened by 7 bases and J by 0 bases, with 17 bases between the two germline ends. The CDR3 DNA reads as TGCGCCAGCGCGGAGGGTGGCGGAAGCTCTGGAAACACCATATATTTT. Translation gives CASAEGGGSSGNTIYF.

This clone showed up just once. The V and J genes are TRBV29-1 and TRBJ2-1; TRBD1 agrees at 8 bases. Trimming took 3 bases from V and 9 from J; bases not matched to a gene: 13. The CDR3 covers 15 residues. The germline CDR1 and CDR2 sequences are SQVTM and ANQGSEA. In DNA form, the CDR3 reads TGCAGCGTTGAGGGGTCTCCGGACAGGGCGGTTGAGCAGTTCTTC. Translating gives CSVEGSPDRAVEQFF.

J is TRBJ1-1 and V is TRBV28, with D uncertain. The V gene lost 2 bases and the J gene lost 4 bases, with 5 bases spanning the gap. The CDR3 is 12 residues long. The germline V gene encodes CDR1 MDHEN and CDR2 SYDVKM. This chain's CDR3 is CASSLMSTEAFF. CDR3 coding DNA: TGTGCCAGCAGTTTAATGAGCACTGAAGCTTTCTTT.

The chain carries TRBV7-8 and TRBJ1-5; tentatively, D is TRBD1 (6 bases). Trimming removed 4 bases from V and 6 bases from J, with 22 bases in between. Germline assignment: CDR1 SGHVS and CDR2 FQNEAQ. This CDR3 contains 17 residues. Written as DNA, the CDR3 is TGTGCCAGCAGCTCGAGAGGGGACATACGAAGGCGTCAGCCCCAGCATTTT. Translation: CASSSRGDIRRRQPQHF.

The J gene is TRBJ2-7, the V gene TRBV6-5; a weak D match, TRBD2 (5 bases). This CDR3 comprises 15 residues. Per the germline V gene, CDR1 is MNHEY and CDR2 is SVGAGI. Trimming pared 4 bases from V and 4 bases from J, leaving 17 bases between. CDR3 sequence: CASSFLPGKEYEQYF. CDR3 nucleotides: TGTGCCAGCAGTTTCCTACCGGGAAAGGAGTACGAGCAGTACTTC.

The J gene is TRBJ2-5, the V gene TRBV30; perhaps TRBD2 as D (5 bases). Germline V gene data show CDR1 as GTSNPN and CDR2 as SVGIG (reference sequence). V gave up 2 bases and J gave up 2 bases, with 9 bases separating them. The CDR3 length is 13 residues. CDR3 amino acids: CAWSPSGQETQYF. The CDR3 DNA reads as TGTGCCTGGAGTCCCAGCGGTCAAGAGACCCAGTACTTC.

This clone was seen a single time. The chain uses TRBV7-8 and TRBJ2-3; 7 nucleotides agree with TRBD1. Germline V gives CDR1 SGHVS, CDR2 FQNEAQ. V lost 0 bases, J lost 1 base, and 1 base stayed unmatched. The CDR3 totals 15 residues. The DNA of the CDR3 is TGTGCCAGCAGCTTAGCTGGACAGGGCACAGATACGCAGTATTTT. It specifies CASSLAGQGTDTQYF.

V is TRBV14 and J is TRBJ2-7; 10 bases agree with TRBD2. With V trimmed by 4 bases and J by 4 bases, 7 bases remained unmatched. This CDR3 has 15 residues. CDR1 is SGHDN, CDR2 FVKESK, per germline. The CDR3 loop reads CASSPLGAGGYEQYF. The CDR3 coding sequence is TGTGCCAGCAGCCCACTTGGAGCGGGAGGGTACGAGCAGTACTTC.

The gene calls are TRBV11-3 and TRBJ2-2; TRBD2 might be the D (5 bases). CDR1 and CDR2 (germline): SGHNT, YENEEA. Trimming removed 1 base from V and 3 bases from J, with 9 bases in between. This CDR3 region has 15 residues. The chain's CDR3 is CASSLGGRDTGELFF. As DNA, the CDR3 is TGTGCCAGCAGCTTAGGAGGGCGGGACACCGGGGAGCTGTTTTTT.

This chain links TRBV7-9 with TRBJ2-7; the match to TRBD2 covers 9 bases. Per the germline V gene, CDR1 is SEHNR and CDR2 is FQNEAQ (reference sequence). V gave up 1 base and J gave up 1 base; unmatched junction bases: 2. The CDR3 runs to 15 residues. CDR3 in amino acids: CASSLGLAVSYEQYF. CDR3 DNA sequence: TGTGCCAGCAGCTTAGGACTAGCGGTGTCCTACGAGCAGTACTTC.

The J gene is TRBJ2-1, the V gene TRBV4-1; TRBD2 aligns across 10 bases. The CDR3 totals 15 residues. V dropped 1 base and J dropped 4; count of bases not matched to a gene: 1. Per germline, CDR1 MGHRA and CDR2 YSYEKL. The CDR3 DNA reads TGCGCCAGCAGCCAAGGACTAGCGGGTTACAATGAGCAGTTCTTC. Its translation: CASSQGLAGYNEQFF.

The CDR3 bases are TGCGCCAGCAGCCAAGATCGGACAGGGGGCTTTGGCTACACCTTC. Its protein is CASSQDRTGGFGYTF. The chain uses TRBV4-1 and TRBJ1-2; TRBD1 agrees at 11 bases. Germline V CDR1 and CDR2: MGHRA, YSYEKL. Unmatched junction bases numbered 4, after V lost 0 bases and J lost 7 bases. The CDR3 is 15 amino acids.

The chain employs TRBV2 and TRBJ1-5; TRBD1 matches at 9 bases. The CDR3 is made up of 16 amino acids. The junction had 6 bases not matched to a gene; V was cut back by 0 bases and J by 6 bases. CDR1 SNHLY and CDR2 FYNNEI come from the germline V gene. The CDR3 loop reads CASSEALLTGGQPQHF. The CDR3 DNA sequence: TGTGCCAGCAGTGAAGCGCTTCTGACAGGGGGTCAGCCCCAGCATTTT.

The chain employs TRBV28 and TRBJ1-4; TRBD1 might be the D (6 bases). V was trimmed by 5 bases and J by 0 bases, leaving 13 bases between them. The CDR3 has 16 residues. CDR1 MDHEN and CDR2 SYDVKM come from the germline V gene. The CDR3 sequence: CASSRPGHSTNEKLFF. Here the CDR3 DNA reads TGTGCCAGCAGTCGACCGGGACATTCAACTAATGAAAAACTGTTTTTT.

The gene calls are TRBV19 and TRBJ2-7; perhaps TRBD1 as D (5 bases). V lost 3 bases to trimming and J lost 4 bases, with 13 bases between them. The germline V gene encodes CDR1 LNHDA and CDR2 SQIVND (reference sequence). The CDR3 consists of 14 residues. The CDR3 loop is CASSIRKTGYEQYF. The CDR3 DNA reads TGTGCCAGTAGTATCCGTAAAACAGGTTACGAGCAGTACTTC.

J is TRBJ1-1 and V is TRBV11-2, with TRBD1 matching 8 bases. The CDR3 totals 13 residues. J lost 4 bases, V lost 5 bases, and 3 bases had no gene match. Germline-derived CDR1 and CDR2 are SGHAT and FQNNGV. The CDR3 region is CASSIQGGTEAFF. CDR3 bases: TGTGCCAGCAGCATACAGGGGGGCACTGAAGCTTTCTTT.

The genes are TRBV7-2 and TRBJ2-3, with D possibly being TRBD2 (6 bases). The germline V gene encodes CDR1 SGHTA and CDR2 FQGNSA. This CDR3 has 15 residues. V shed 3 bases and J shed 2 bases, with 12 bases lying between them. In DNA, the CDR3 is TGTGCCAGCAGCTTGGAGGGAACCGCCACAGATACGCAGTATTTT. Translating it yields CASSLEGTATDTQYF.

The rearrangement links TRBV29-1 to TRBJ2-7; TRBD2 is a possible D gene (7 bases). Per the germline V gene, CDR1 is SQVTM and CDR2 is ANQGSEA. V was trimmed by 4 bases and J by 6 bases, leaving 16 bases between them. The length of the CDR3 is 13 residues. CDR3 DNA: TGCAGCGTTGGCGAGTCGGGGGGCGGCGAGCAGTACTTC. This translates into CSVGESGGGEQYF.

The CDR3 DNA is TGTGCCAGCAGTGTGCTACTACTCATCAATCAGCCCCAGCATTTT. It translates to CASSVLLLINQPQHF. The chain carries TRBV28 and TRBJ1-5; no clear D gene. The CDR3 length is 15 residues. Germline V CDR1 and CDR2: MDHEN, SYDVKM. V was shortened by 5 bases and J by 3 bases, with 14 bases between the two germline ends. The full variable domain, with the rest looked up from reference TRBV28 and TRBJ1-5, is DVKVTQSSRYLVKRTGEKVFLECVQDMDHENMFWYRQDPGLGLRLIYFSYDVKMKEKGDIPEGYSVSREKKERFSLILESASTNQTSMYLCASSVLLLINQPQHFGDGTRLSIL.

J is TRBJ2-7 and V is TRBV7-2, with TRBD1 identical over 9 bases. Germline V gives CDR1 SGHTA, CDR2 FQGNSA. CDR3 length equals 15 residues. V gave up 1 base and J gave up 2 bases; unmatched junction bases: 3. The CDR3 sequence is CASSLGDRVPYEQYF. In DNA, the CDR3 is TGTGCCAGCAGCTTAGGGGACAGGGTACCCTACGAGCAGTACTTC. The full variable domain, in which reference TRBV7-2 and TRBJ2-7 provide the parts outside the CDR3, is GAGVSQSPSNKVTEKGKDVELRCDPISGHTALYWYRQSLGQGLEFLIYFQGNSAPDKSGLPSDRFSAERTGGSVSTLTIQRTQQEDSAVYLCASSLGDRVPYEQYFGPGTRLTVT.

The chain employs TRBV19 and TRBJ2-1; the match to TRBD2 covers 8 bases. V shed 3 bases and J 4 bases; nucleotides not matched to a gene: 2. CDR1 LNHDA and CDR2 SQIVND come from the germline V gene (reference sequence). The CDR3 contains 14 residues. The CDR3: CASSMSGRYNEQFF. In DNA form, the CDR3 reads TGTGCCAGTAGTATGAGCGGGAGATACAATGAGCAGTTCTTC.

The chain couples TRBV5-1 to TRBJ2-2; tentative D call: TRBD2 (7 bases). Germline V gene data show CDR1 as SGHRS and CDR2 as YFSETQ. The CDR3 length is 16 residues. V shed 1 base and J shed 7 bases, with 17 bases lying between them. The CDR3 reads CASSLRGAPDGGELFF. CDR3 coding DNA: TGCGCCAGCAGCTTGCGGGGGGCCCCCGATGGCGGGGAGCTGTTTTTT. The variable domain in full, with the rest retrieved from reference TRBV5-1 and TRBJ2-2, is KAGVTQTPRYLIKTRGQQVTLSCSPISGHRSVSWYQQTPGQGLQFLFEYFSETQRNKGNFPGRFSGRQFSNSRSEMNVSTLELGDSALYLCASSLRGAPDGGELFFGEGSRLTVL.

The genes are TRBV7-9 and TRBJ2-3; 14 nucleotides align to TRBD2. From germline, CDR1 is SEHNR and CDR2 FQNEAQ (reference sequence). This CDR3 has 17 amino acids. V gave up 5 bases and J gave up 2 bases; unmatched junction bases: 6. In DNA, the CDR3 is TGTGCCAGCAGCCTGGGACTAGCGGGAGCAGACACAGATACGCAGTATTTT. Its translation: CASSLGLAGADTDTQYF.